Listed here is a single TCR beta chain. Germline assignment: CDR1 ENHRY and CDR2 SYGVKD. Deletions cut 3 bases from V and 1 base from J, with 10 bases between. CDR3 length equals 14 residues. Profiling relied on immunoSEQ multiplex PCR, and the TCRdb table lists in-frame clones only, not all of them. The sample consists of tens of thousands of clones, roughly nine tenths of them appearing once. Autoimmune disease history or systemic immunosuppression excluded patients. Samples of blood were obtained at baseline, on cycle 4 day 1, and on cycle 7 day 1. This specimen belongs to a study of OX40 agonist ivuxolimab in advanced cancers. At the level of the study: One hepatocellular carcinoma and a couple of cutaneous melanoma patients partially responded.

The clonotype originates from an adult with an advanced solid tumor such as melanoma, head and neck, liver or kidney cancer. This rearrangement joins TRBV10-3 to TRBJ2-7; weak D call: TRBD2 (5 bases). Sequenced here: CD4+ or CD8+ T cells sorted from blood, sampled in a trial of the OX40 agonist ivuxolimab. CDR3: CAISDITSSYEQYF. CDR3 sequence (DNA): TGTGCCATCAGTGACATTACTAGTTCCTACGAGCAGTACTTC.